This entry is about one T cell receptor (beta chain). No antigen is known for it. This record comes from a study of shared clonotypes between healthy human individuals. The germline gives CDR1 LGHNA, CDR2 YSLEER. Trimming took off 6 bases at V and 1 base at J, with 10 bases between the two ends. The CDR3 has 13 residues. Deep-level running was used for the assay. Clones were read by immunoSEQ multiplex PCR, and TCRdb kept only the in-frame ones, dropping some. This table holds 1.6 million or so clones, approximately 98.5% found once. Findings and caveats of the study: The authors expected sequencing depth to affect clonotype sharing among donors. Of the naive CD4 clonotypes, 4% to 5% were shared across a few donors.

This TCR was sampled from a man aged 30 to 45 in good health. V and J are TRBV4-3 and TRBJ2-7; D may be TRBD2 (5 bases). The specimen was naive CD4+ T cells sorted from blood. Subset here: CD45RA+ positively selected. The CDR3 sequence: CASREARSYEQYF. In nucleotides, the CDR3 is TGCGCCAGCAGGGAGGCTAGATCCTACGAGCAGTACTTC.